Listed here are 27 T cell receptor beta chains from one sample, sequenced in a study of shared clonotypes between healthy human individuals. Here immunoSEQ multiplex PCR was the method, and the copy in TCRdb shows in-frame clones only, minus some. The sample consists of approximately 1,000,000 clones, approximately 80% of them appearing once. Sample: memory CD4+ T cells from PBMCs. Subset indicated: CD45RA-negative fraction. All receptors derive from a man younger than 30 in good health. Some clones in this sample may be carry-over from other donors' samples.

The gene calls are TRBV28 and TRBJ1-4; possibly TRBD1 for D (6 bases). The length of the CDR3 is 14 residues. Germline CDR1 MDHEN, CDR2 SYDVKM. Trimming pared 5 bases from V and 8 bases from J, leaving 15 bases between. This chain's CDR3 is CASSGRGSREKLFF. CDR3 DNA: TGTGCCAGCAGTGGCAGGGGCTCGCGAGAAAAACTGTTTTTT. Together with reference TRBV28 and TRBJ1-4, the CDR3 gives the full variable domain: DVKVTQSSRYLVKRTGEKVFLECVQDMDHENMFWYRQDPGLGLRLIYFSYDVKMKEKGDIPEGYSVSREKKERFSLILESASTNQTSMYLCASSGRGSREKLFFGSGTQLSVL.

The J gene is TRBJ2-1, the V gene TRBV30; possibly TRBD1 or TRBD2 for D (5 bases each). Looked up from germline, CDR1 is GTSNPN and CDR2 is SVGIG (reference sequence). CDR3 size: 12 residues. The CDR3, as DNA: TGTGCGTTCGGGGCCTCCTACAATGAGCAGTTCTTC. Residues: CAFGASYNEQFF.

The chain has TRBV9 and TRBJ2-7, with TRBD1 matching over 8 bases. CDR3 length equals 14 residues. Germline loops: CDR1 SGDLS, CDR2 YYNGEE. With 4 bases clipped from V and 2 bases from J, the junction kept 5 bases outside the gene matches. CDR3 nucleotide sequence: TGTGCCAGCAGCCCAGGGGGCTACCCCTACGAGCAGTACTTC. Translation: CASSPGGYPYEQYF.

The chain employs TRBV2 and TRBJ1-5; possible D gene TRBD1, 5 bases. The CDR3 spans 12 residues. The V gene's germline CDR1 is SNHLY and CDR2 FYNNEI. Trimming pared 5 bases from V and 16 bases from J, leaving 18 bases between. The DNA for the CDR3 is TGTGCCAGCAGTCTTCCCCCGGGACCTCGACATTTT. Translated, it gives CASSLPPGPRHF.

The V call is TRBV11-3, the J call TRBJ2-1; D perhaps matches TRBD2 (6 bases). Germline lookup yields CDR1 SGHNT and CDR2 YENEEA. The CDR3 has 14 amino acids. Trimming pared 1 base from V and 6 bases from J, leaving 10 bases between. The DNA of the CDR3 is TGTGCCAGCAGCTTAGCGGGAGTCGGCAATGAGCAGTTCTTC. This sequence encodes CASSLAGVGNEQFF.

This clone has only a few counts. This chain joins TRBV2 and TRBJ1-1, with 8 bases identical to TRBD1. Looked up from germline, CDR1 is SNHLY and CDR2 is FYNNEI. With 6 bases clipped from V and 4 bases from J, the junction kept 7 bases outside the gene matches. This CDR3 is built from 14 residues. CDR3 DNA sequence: TGTGCCAGCAGAGATTACGGACAGGGCACTGAAGCTTTCTTT. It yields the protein CASRDYGQGTEAFF.

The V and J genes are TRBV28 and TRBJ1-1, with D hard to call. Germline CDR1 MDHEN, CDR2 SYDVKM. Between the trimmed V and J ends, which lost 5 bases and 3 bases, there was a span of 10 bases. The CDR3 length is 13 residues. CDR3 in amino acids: CASSGERYTEAFF. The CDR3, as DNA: TGTGCCAGCAGTGGAGAACGGTACACTGAAGCTTTCTTT.

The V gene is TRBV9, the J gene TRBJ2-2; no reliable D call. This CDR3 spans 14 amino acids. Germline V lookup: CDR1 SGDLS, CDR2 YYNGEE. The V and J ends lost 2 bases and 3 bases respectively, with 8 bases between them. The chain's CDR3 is CASSVQMDTGELFF. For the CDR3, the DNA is TGTGCCAGCAGCGTTCAGATGGACACCGGGGAGCTGTTTTTT. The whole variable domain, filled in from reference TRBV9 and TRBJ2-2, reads DSGVTQTPKHLITATGQRVTLRCSPRSGDLSVYWYQQSLDQGLQFLIQYYNGEERAKGNILERFSAQQFPDLHSELNLSSLELGDSALYFCASSVQMDTGELFFGEGSRLTVL.

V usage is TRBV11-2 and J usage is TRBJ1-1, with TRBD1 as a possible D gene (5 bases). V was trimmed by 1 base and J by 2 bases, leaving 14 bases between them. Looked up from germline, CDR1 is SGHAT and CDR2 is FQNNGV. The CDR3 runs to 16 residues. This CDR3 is CASSLVAGAVNTEAFF. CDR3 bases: TGTGCCAGCAGCTTAGTCGCCGGGGCAGTCAACACTGAAGCTTTCTTT.

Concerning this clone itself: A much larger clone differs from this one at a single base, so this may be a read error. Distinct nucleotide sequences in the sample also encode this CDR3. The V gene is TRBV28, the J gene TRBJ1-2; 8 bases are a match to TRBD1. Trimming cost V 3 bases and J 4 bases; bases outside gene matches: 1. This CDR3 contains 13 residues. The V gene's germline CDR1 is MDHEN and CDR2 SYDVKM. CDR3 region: CASSFGQGYGYTF. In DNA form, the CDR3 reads TGTGCCAGCAGTTTTGGACAGGGCTATGGCTACACCTTC.

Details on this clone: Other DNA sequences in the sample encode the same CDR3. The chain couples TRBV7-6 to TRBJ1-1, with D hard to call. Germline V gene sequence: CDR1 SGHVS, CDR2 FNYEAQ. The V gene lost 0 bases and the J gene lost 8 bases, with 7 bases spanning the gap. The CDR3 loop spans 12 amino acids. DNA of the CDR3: TGTGCCAGCAGCTTAGCTCGGGGAGAAGCTTTCTTT. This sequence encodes CASSLARGEAFF.

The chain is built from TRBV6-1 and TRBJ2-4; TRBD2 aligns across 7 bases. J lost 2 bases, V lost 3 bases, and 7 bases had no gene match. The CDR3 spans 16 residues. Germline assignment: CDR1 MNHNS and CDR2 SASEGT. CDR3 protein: CASSDPTTSTKNIQYF. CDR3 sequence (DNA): TGTGCCAGCAGTGACCCCACGACTAGCACCAAAAACATTCAGTACTTC.

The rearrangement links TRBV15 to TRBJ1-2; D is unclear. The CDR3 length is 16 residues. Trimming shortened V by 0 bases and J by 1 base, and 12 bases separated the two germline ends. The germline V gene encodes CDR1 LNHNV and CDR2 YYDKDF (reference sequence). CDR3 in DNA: TGTGCCACCAGCAGAGATACACGGCTCATTAACTATGGCTACACCTTC. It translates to CATSRDTRLINYGYTF.

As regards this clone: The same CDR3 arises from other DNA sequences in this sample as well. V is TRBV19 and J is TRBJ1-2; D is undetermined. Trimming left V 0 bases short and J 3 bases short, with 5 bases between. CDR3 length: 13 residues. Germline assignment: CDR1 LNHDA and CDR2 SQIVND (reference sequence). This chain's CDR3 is CASSIDRDYGYTF. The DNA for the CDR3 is TGTGCCAGTAGTATAGACCGTGACTATGGCTACACCTTC.

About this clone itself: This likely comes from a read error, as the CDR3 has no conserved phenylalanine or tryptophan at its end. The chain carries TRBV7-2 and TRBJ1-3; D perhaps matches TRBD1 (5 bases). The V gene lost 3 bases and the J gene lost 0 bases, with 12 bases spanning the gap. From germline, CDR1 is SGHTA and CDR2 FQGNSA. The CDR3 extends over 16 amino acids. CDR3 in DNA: TGTGCCAGCAGCTTTAGGGGCCTTCGCTCTGGAAACACCATATATCTT. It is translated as CASSFRGLRSGNTIYL.

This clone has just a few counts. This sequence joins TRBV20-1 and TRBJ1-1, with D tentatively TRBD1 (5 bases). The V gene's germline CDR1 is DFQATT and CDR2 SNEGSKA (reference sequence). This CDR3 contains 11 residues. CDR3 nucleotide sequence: TGCAGACCCGACAGTAACACTGAAGCTTTCTTT. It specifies CRPDSNTEAFF.

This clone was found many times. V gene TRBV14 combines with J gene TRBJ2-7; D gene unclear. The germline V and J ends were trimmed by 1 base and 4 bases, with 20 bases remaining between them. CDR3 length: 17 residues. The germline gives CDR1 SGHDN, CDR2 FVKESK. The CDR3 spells CASSQVHAGLVLYEQYF. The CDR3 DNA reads TGTGCCAGCAGCCAAGTCCACGCCGGGCTAGTATTGTACGAGCAGTACTTC.

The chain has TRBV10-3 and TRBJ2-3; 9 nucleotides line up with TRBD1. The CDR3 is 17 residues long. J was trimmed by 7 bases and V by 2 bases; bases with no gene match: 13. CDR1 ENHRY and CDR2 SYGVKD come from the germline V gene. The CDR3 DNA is TGTGCCATCAGTGAGACCGCGGACAGGGGCAACAGGAATACGCAGTATTTT. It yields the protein CAISETADRGNRNTQYF.

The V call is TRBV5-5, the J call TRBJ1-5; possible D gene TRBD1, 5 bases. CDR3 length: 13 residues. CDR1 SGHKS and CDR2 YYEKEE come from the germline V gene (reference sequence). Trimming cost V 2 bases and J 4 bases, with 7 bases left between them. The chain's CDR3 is CASSFRVNQPQHF. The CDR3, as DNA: TGTGCCAGCAGCTTCAGGGTTAATCAGCCCCAGCATTTT. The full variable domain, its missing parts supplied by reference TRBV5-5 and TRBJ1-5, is DAGVTQSPTHLIKTRGQQVTLRCSPISGHKSVSWYQQVLGQGPQFIFQYYEKEERGRGNFPDRFSARQFPNYSSELNVNALLLGDSALYLCASSFRVNQPQHFGDGTRLSIL.

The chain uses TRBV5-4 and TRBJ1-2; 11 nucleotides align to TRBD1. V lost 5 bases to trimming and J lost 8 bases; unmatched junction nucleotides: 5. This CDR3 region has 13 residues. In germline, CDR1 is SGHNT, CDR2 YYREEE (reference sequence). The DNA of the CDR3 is TGTGCCAGCAGGTCGGGACAGGGGGAAGGCTACACCTTC. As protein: CASRSGQGEGYTF.

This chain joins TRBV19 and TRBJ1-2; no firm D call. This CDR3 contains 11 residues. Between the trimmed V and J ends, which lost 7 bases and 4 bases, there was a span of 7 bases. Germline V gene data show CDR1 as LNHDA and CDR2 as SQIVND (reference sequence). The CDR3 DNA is TGTGCCAGTACCGGAGTCTATGGCTACACCTTC. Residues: CASTGVYGYTF.

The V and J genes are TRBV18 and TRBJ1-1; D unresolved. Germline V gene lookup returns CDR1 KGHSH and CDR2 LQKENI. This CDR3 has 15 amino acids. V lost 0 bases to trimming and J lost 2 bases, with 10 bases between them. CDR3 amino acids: CASSPPLAGNTEAFF. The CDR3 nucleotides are TGTGCCAGCTCACCACCGCTCGCCGGAAACACTGAAGCTTTCTTT.

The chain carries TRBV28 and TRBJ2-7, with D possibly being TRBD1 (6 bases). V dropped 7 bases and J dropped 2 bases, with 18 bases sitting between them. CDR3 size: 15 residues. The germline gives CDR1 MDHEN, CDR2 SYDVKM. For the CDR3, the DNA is TGTGCCAGCACAAACAGGGCCCGTAATCCCTACGAGCAGTACTTC. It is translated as CASTNRARNPYEQYF.

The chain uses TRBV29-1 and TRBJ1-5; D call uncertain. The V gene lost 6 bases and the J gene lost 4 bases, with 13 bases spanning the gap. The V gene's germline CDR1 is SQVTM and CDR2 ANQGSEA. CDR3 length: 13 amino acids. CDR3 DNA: TGCAGCGTGGGGTCTAGTGGTAATCAGCCCCAGCATTTT. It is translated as CSVGSSGNQPQHF.

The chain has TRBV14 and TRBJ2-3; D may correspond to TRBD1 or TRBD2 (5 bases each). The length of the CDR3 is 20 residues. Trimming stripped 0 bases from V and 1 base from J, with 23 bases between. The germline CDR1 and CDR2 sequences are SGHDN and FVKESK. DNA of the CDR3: TGTGCCAGCAGCCAAGAAGACGGGGCCTTCAGCTTTACTGGCACAGATACGCAGTATTTT. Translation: CASSQEDGAFSFTGTDTQYF.

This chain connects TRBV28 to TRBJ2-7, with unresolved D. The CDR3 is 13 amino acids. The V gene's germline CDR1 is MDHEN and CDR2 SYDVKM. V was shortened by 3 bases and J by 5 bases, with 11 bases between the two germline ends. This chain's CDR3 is CASSFLVSHEQYF. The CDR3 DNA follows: TGTGCCAGCAGTTTCCTCGTTAGTCACGAGCAGTACTTC.

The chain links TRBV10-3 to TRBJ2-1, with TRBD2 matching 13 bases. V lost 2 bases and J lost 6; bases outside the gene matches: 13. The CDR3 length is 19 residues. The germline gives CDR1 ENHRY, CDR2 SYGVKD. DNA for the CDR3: TGTGCCATCAGTGAGGCGTTAACTAGCGGGAGGGCAAGGGCCAATGAGCAGTTCTTC. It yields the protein CAISEALTSGRARANEQFF.